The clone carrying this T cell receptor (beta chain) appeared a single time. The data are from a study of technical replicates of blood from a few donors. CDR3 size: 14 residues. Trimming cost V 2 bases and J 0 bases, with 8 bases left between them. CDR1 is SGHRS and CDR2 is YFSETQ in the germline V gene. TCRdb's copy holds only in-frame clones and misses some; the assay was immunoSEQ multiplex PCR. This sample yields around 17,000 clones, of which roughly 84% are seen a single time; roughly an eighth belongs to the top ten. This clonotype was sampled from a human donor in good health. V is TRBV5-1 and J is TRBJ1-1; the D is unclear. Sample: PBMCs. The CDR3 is CASSFAGLNTEAFF. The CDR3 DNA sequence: TGCGCCAGCAGCTTCGCAGGATTGAACACTGAAGCTTTCTTT. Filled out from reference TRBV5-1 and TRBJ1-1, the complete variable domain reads KAGVTQTPRYLIKTRGQQVTLSCSPISGHRSVSWYQQTPGQGLQFLFEYFSETQRNKGNFPGRFSGRQFSNSRSEMNVSTLELGDSALYLCASSFAGLNTEAFFGQGTRLTVV.